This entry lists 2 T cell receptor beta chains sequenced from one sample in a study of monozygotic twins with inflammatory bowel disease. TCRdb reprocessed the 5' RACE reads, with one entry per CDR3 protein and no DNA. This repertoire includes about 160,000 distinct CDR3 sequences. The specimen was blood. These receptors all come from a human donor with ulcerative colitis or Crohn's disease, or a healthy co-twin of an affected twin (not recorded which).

This CDR3 is CASSLEGVTNEQFF. The chain couples TRBV7-6 to TRBJ2-1; the TRBD1 assignment by TCRdb is unverifiable without DNA. This CDR3 is 14 amino acids long. CDR1 and CDR2 from the germline V gene are SGHVS and FNYEAQ.

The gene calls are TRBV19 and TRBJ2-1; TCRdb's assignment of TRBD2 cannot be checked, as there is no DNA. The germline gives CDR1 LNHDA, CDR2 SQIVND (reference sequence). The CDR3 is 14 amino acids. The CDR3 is CASSIGDYLNEQFF.